This T cell receptor beta chain was found in a study of T cells in pancreatic ductal adenocarcinoma. Selected pancreatic ductal adenocarcinoma patients had undergone surgery without neoadjuvant therapy. The assay was immunoSEQ multiplex PCR, and TCRdb's table has in-frame clones only and misses some. The table records 85,000 to 120,000 clones, around 96% of them present only once. Germline V gene sequence: CDR1 LNHDA, CDR2 SQIVND (reference sequence). The V end lost 6 bases, the J end lost 7 bases, and 13 bases lay between the germline ends. This CDR3 has 12 amino acids. A word on this clone: The antigen is not known. The sample holds other DNA sequences that translate to the same CDR3.

Study-level points and caveats: Tumor samples had fewer productive templates and approximately 7.9-fold fewer unique clonotypes than blood. Blood clonality (roughly 0.072) did not differ significantly from tumor (about 0.11). The resected cohort was biased toward the minority with early-stage disease. Enrichment of CD45RO+ effector over naive T cells in tumors may bias clonality.

This chain joins TRBV19 and TRBJ2-7; the D gene is possibly TRBD2 (5 bases). This sequence originates from a human donor with pancreatic ductal adenocarcinoma. Sequencing was performed on PBMCs. This CDR3 reads CASSPRTGEQYF. CDR3 in DNA: TGTGCCAGTAGCCCCCGGACGGGGGAGCAGTACTTC.